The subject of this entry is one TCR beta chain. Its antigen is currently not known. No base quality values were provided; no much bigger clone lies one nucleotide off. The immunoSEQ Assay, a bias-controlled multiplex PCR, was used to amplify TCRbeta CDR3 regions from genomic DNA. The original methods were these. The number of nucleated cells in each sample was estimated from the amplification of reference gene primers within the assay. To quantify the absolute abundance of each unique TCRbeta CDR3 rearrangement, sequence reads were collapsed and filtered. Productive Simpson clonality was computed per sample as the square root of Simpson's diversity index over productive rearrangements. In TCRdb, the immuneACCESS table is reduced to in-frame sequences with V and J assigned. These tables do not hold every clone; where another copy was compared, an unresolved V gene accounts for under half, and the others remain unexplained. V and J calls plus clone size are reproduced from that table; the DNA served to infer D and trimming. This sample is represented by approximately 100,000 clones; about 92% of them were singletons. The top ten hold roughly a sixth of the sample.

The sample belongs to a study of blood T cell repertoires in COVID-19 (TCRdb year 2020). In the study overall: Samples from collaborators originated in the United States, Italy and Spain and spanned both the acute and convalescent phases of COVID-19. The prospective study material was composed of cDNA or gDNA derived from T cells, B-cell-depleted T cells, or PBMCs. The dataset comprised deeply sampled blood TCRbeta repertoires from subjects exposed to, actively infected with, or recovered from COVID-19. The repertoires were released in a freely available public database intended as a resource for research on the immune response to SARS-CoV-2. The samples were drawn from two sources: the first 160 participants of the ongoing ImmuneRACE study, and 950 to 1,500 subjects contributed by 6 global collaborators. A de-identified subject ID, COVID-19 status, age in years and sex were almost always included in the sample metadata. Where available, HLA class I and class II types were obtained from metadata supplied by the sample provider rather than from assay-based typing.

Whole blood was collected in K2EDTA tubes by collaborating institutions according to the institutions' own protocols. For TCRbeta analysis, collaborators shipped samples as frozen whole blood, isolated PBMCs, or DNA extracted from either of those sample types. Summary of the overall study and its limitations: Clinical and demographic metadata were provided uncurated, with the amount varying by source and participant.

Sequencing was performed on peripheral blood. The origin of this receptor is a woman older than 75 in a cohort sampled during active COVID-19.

The nucleotide sequence is TGTGCCAGCAGCCAAGGAGTCGGGCAGGGCTACGAGCAGTACTTC. It is translated as CASSQGVGQGYEQYF. The sequence is built from TRBV3-1 (or the pseudogene TRBV3-2) and TRBJ2-7; the D segment could be TRBD1, given 5 matching bases. Reading from cysteine to phenylalanine, the CDR3 counts 15 amino acids. Only the CDR3 region is kept as DNA, spanning 45 bases read in frame from base 1. CDR1 and CDR2 (LGHDT, YNNKEL) derive from the germline V gene (reference sequence). V is shortened by 1 base, J by 3 bases, and the region joining them spans 13 bases.